This T cell receptor beta chain stems from a study of graft-versus-host responses after intestinal transplantation (dated by TCRdb to the early 2020s). In the study overall: Recipients received multivisceral, liver-intestinal, or isolated intestinal transplants. All recipients received anti-thymocyte globulin induction followed by maintenance tacrolimus and steroids for approximately 3 years. Instead of going to the commercial service, samples from a few later patients were sequenced in-house on an Illumina MiSeq and processed with MiXCR. Bulk TCR-beta CDR3 sequencing was used to track graft-versus-host and host-versus-graft alloreactive T cell clones in the graft, circulation and bone marrow after intestinal transplantation. A cohort of approximately 23 intestinal transplant recipients, including one retransplant, was enrolled, and a few patients lacking pretransplant specimens were excluded. A peak of at least 4% donor T cells among recipient peripheral blood mononuclear cells was the definition used for donor T cell macrochimerism. To identify alloreactive clones, pre-transplant mixed lymphocyte reaction products were sequenced and then compared with unstimulated pre-transplant donor and recipient T cells.

In regard to this clone: What this receptor recognizes is not known. Nothing much larger sits one base from this clone, and base qualities are not available.

The germline V gene specifies SQVTM as CDR1 and ANQGSEA as CDR2. From the cysteine through the phenylalanine, the CDR3 covers 11 amino acids. Only CDR3 DNA is held: 33 bases, read in frame from base 1. What the time point label conveys for this sample: cells obtained before transplantation from donor or recipient. CD3+CD4+ and CD3+CD8+ populations were FACS-sorted from unstimulated pre-transplant donor and recipient cells taken from spleen or lymph nodes. Overall results and qualifications from the work: Peak levels of circulating GvH clones were associated with declines in HvG clones early after transplant. High GvH to HvG T cell clonal ratios were observed in the allografts of patients with donor T cell macrochimerism. GvH clones were found in recipient bone marrow, and some of the GvH clones appeared earlier in ileal mucosa or blood, which is consistent with an intestinal mucosal origin. Conclusions were limited by the relatively low number and heterogeneity of intestinal transplant patients.

The library relied on the immunoSEQ multiplex PCR assay. For most patients, genomic DNA was isolated with the Qiagen DNeasy Blood and Tissue Kit and sent frozen to Adaptive Biotechnologies for TCR sequencing. Adaptive Biotechnologies carried out high-throughput TCR-beta CDR3 sequencing of genomic DNA for most patients. The authors processed their data as follows. TCR sequencing data for roughly 18 patients were retrieved from Adaptive's ImmunoSEQ software; three other patients were processed with MiXCR and VDJtools. CD4 versus CD8 sorting errors were corrected by removing sequences found in both subsets at a frequency ratio below 5:1. CDR3 nucleotide sequences shared between donor and recipient were removed because the origin of such sequences could not be assigned. Alloreactive clones required at least 2-fold expansion over unstimulated cells and minimum CFSE-low frequency of 0.002% (template counts) or 0.001% (read counts). A clone was considered mappable if detected in the sequenced pre-transplant spleen, lymph node, or MLR CFSE-low populations of the donor or recipient. Cumulative frequency of alloreactive clones was calculated as a percentage of all sequences weighted by copy number. TCRdb holds this immuneACCESS table with in-frame rearrangements only. Some clones are missing; in checked studies, unresolved V genes explain under half, and the rest has no known cause. V, J and clone size were drawn from that table, and D and trimming were deduced from the DNA. Recorded for this sample are roughly 100,000 clones; 93% of them occurred a single time. Of the sample, 1% to 1.5% falls within the top ten clones.

Here the sequenced sample was unstimulated CD8+ T cells sorted from spleen or lymph node cells, taken before intestinal transplant. The receptor was derived from a human donor who received an intestinal transplant. Rearrangement joined TRBV29-1 to TRBJ1-2; the D gene identity is not certain. The bases read TGCAGTGCTTATATCGACTATGGCTACACCTTC. Its protein is CSAYIDYGYTF.